One sample yielded the 8 T cell receptor beta chains listed below, sequenced in a study of shared clonotypes between healthy human individuals. Sequencing used immunoSEQ multiplex PCR; TCRdb keeps in-frame clones, though not all of them. Of over a million clones listed, roughly 96% are singletons. Input material: naive CD4+ T cells sorted from blood. Subset noted: CD45RA+ positively selected. Source of these receptors: a man aged 25-45 years in good health.

This chain joins TRBV10-1 and TRBJ2-2; D gene unclear. V dropped 3 bases and J dropped 4 bases, with 9 bases sitting between them. The CDR3 covers 14 residues. Germline V CDR1 and CDR2: WNHNN, SYGVQD (reference sequence). This CDR3 reads CASSDVQVTGELFF. The CDR3 DNA reads TGCGCCAGCAGTGATGTCCAGGTCACCGGGGAGCTGTTTTTT.

In DNA form, the CDR3 reads TGCGCCAGCAGCTTGGCCCCAGGGAAGACCGGGGAGCTGTTTTTT. Translation gives CASSLAPGKTGELFF. The chain employs TRBV5-1 and TRBJ2-2; possible D gene TRBD1, 5 bases. This CDR3 has 15 amino acids. Germline-derived CDR1 and CDR2 are SGHRS and YFSETQ. V gave up 0 bases and J gave up 5 bases, with 11 bases separating them.

J is TRBJ2-1 and V is TRBV4-3, with D perhaps matching TRBD2 (5 bases). The V gene lost 0 bases and the J gene lost 10 bases, with 10 bases spanning the gap. The CDR3 sequence is 13 residues long. Germline CDR1 LGHNA, CDR2 YSLEER. CDR3 bases: TGCGCCAGCAGCCAAGATCTCCAGCGGGAGCAGTTCTTC. Residues: CASSQDLQREQFF.

In DNA form, the CDR3 reads TGTGCCAGCAGCTCGCCGGGGCTAGACCGCGATACGCAGTATTTT. Translating gives CASSSPGLDRDTQYF. The chain employs TRBV7-6 and TRBJ2-3, with D perhaps assigned TRBD1 or TRBD2 (5 bases each). Germline CDR1 reads SGHVS; CDR2 reads FNYEAQ. Trimming took 4 bases from V and 6 from J, leaving 17 bases between them. The CDR3 spans 15 residues.

Only one count was recorded for this clone. The chain joins TRBV7-9 to TRBJ2-2; 8 positions match TRBD1. Germline CDR1 and CDR2: SEHNR and FQNEAQ (reference sequence). The V and J ends lost 2 bases and 6 bases, in that order; junction bases with no gene match: 5. There are 15 residues in the CDR3. CDR3 protein: CASSLHGQGSGELFF. For the CDR3, the DNA is TGTGCCAGCAGCTTACACGGACAGGGATCCGGGGAGCTGTTTTTT.

V gene TRBV7-6 combines with J gene TRBJ1-2, with D tentatively TRBD1 (6 bases). The CDR3 length is 13 residues. Germline values: CDR1 SGHVS, CDR2 FNYEAQ. V was shortened by 5 bases and J by 8 bases, with 15 bases between the two germline ends. CDR3 nucleotides: TGTGCCAGCAGCCCAACAGGGCGCGACGGCTACACCTTC. Protein sequence: CASSPTGRDGYTF.

The J gene is TRBJ2-5, the V gene TRBV5-5; TRBD1 aligns across 8 bases. Germline CDR1 SGHKS, CDR2 YYEKEE (reference sequence). With V trimmed by 1 base and J by 4 bases, 6 bases remained unmatched. The CDR3 totals 15 residues. The CDR3 is CASSLLRDRRETQYF. Here the CDR3 DNA reads TGTGCCAGCAGCTTGCTCCGGGACAGGAGAGAGACCCAGTACTTC.

This sequence joins TRBV5-5 and TRBJ2-1; TRBD2 matches at 8 bases. The CDR3 loop spans 14 amino acids. With 0 bases clipped from V and 14 bases from J, the junction kept 10 bases outside the gene matches. Germline CDR1 reads SGHKS; CDR2 reads YYEKEE (reference sequence). The CDR3 region is CASSLGSGNSREFF. For the CDR3, the DNA is TGTGCCAGCAGCTTGGGTAGCGGGAATAGTAGGGAGTTCTTC.